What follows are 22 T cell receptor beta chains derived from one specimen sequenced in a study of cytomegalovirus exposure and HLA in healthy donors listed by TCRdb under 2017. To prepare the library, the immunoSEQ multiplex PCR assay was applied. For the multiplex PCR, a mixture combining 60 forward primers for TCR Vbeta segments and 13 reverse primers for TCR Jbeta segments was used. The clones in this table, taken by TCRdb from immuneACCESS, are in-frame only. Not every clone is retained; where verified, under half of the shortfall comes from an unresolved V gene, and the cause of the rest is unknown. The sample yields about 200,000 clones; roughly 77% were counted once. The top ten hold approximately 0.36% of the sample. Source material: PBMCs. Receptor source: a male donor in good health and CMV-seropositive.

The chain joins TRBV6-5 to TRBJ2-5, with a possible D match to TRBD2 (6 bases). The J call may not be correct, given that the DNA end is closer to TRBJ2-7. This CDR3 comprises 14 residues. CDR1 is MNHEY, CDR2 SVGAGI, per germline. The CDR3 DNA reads TGTGCCAGCAGTTACGGGCGGGGCTCCTACGAGCAGTACTTC. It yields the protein CASSYGRGSYEQYF.

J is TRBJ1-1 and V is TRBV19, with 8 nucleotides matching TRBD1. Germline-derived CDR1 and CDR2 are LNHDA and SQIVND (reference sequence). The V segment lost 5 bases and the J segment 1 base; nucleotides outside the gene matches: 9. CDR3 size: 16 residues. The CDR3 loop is CASSPRQGWTNTEAFF. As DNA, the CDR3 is TGTGCCAGTAGTCCCAGACAGGGGTGGACGAACACTGAAGCTTTCTTT.

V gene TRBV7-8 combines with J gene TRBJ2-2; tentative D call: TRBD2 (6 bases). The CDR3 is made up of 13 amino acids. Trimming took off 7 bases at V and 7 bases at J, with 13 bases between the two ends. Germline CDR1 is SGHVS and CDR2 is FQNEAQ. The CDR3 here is CASKGGAVGELFF. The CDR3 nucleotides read TGTGCCAGCAAGGGCGGGGCAGTCGGGGAGCTGTTTTTT.

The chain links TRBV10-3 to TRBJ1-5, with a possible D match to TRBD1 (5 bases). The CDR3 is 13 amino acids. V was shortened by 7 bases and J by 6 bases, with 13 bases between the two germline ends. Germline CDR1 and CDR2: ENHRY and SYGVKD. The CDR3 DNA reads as TGTGCCATCACCGAGACAGCAGGTCAGCCCCAGCATTTT. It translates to CAITETAGQPQHF.

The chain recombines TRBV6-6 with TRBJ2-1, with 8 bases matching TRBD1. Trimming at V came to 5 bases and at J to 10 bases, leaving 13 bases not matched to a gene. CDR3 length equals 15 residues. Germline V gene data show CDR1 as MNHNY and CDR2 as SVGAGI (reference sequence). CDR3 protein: CASSDRQGRQFEQFF. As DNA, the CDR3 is TGTGCCAGCAGTGACCGACAGGGGAGACAATTCGAGCAGTTCTTC.

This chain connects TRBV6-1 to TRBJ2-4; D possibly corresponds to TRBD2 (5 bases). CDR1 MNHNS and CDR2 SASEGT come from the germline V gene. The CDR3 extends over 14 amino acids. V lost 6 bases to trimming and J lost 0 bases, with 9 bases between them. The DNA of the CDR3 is TGTGCCAGCAGATGGGAGCTAGCCAAAAACATTCAGTACTTC. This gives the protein CASRWELAKNIQYF.

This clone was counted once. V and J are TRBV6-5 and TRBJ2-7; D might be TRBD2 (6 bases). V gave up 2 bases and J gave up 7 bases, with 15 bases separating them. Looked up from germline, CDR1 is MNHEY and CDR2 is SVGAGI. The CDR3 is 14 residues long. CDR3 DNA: TGTGCCAGCAGTTACAGTGGCGGGGTTTTGGAGCAGTACTTC. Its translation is CASSYSGGVLEQYF.

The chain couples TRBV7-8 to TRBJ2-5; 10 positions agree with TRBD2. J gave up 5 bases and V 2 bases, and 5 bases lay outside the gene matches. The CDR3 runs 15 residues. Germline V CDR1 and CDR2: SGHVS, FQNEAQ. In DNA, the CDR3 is TGTGCCAGCAGCTTACTAGCGGGGGCCTGGGAGACCCAGTACTTC. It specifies CASSLLAGAWETQYF.

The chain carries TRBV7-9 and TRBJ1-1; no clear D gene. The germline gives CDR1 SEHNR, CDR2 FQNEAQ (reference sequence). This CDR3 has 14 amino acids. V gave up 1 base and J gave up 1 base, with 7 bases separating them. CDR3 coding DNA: TGTGCCAGCAGCTTAGGCACGGGGAACACTGAAGCTTTCTTT. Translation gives CASSLGTGNTEAFF.

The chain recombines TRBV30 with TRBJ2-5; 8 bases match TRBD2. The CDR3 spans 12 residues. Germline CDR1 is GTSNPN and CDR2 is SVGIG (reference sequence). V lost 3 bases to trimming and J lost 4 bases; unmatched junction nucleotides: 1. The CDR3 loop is CAWRLAVETQYF. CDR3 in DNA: TGTGCCTGGAGACTAGCGGTAGAGACCCAGTACTTC.

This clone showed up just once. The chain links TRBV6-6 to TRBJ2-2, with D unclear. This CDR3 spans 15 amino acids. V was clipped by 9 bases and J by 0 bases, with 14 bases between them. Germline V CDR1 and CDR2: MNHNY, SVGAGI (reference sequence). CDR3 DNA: TGTGCCAGTCTCCAGCGCCTAACGAACACCGGGGAGCTGTTTTTT. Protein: CASLQRLTNTGELFF.

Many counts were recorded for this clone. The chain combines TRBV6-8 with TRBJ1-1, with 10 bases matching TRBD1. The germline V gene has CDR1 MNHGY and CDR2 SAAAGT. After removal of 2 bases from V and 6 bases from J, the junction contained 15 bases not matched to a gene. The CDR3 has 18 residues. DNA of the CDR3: TGTGCCAGCAGTTACGCAGGGGCGGGACAGGGGAATGGGGCTGAAGCTTTCTTT. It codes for CASSYAGAGQGNGAEAFF.

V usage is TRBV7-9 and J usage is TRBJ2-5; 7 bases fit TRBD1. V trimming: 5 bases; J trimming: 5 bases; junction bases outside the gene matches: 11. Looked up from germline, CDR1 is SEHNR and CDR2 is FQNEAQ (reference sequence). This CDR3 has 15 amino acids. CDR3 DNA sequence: TGTGCCAGCAGCCCCAGGGACAGATTCTCGGAGACCCAGTACTTC. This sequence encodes CASSPRDRFSETQYF.

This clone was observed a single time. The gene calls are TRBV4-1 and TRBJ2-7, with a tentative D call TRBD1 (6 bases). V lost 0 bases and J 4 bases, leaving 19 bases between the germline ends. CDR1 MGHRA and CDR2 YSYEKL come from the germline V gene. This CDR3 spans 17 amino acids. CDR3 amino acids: CASSQDLKQGITYEQYF. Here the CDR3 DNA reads TGCGCCAGCAGCCAAGATCTTAAACAGGGAATTACGTACGAGCAGTACTTC.

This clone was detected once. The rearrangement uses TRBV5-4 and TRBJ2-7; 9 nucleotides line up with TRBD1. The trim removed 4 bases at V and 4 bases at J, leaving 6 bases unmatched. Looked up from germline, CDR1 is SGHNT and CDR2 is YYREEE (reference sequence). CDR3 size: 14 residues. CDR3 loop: CASSEPTGGYEQYF. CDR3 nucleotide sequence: TGTGCCAGCAGCGAACCGACAGGGGGGTACGAGCAGTACTTC.

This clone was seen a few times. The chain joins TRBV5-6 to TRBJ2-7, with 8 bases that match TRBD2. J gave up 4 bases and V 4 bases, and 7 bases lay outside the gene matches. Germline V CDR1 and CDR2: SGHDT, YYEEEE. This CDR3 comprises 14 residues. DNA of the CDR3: TGTGCCAGCAGCCTGGGACTAGTGCGGTACGAGCAGTACTTC. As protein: CASSLGLVRYEQYF.

The CDR3 region is CASSQVSQGWYEQYF. The CDR3 nucleotides are TGTGCCAGCAGCCAAGTCTCACAGGGCTGGTACGAGCAGTACTTC. The rearrangement links TRBV14 to TRBJ2-5, with D perhaps matching TRBD1 (6 bases). The DNA end favors TRBJ2-7, so the J call may be wrong. CDR1 SGHDN and CDR2 FVKESK come from the germline V gene. The CDR3 has 15 amino acids.

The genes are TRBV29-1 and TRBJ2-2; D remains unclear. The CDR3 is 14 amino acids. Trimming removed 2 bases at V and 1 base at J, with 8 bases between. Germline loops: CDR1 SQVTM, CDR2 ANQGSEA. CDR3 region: CSVETRMNTGELFF. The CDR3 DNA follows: TGCAGCGTTGAAACTCGCATGAACACCGGGGAGCTGTTTTTT.

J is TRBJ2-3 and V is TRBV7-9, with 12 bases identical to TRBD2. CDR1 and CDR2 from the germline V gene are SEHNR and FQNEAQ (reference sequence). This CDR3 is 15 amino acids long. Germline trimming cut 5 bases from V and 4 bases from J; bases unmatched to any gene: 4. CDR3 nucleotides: TGTGCCAGCAGCCAGACTAGCGGGAGAGCAGATACGCAGTATTTT. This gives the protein CASSQTSGRADTQYF.

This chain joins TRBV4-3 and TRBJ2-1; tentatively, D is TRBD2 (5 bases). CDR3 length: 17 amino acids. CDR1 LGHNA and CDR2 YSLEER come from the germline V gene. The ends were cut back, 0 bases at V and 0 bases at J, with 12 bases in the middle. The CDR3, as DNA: TGCGCCAGCAGCCAAGATCTTCGAGGGAGCTCCTACAATGAGCAGTTCTTC. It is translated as CASSQDLRGSSYNEQFF.

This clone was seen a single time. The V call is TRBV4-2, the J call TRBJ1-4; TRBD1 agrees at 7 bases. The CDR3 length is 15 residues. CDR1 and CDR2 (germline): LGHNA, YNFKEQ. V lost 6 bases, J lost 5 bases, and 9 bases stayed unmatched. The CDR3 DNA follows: TGTGCCAGCAGTAGAGGACAGGAAGAAAATGAAAAACTGTTTTTT. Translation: CASSRGQEENEKLFF.

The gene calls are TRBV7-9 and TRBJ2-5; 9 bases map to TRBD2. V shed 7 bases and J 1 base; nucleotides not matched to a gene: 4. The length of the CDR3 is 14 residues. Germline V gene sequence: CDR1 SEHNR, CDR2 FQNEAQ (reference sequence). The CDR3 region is CASTVAGVQETQYF. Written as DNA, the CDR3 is TGTGCCAGCACAGTAGCGGGGGTCCAAGAGACCCAGTACTTC.